This T cell receptor (beta chain) was identified in a study of CD4 T cells in relation to SARS-CoV-2 and coronaviruses. Study background: Convalescent donors were aged about 21 to 72, with median around 40 years.

Survey-level TCR-beta sequencing used DNA from CEF-cultured naive and memory CD4+ T cells. Data came from immunoSEQ multiplex PCR; TCRdb stores just in-frame clones and leaves some out. In the table there are tens of thousands of clones, 70% to 85% of which are singletons. V lost 5 bases, J lost 2 bases, and 7 bases lay in between. The CDR3 extends over 13 amino acids. Germline V lookup: CDR1 MNHEY, CDR2 SVGAGI. This clone was seen only a few times. As yet, its antigen is unknown. This sequence was found in an adult with COVID-19. Source material: memory CD4+ T cells from PBMCs, cultured in vitro. The rearrangement links TRBV6-5 to TRBJ1-5; D gene unclear. The CDR3 DNA follows: TGTGCCAGCAGTAGGCTTGGCAATCAGCCCCAGCATTTT. It yields the protein CASSRLGNQPQHF.